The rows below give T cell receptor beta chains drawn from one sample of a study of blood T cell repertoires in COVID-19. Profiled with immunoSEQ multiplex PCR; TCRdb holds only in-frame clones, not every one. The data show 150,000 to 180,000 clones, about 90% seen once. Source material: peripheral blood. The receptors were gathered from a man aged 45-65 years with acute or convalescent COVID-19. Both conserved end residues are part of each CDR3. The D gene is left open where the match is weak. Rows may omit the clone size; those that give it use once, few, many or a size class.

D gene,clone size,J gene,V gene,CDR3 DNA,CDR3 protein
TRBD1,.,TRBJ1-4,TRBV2,TGTGCCAGCAGTTACCGGGACAGGGCTCGAAAACTGTTTTTT,CASSYRDRARKLFF
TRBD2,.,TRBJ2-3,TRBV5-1,TGCGCCAGCAGCGATCTAGCGGGAGTTGAAGATACGCAGTATTTT,CASSDLAGVEDTQYF
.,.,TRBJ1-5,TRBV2,TGTGCCAGCAGTGAGGGCAAGAGCAATCAGCCCCAGCATTTT,CASSEGKSNQPQHF
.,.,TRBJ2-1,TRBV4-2,TGTGCCAGCAGCCAGGACCGGGAAGTTAGTTGGCAGTTCTTC,CASSQDREVSWQFF
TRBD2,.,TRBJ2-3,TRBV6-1,TGTGTCAGCAGTGCGTGGGGATCTGGATTCGGGCGGGAGGCAGATACGCAGTATTTT,CVSSAWGSGFGREADTQYF
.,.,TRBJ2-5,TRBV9,TGTGCCAGCAGCGACGGGACTGTAGAGACCCAGTACTTC,CASSDGTVETQYF
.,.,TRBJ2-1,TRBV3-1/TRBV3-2,TGTGCCAGCAGCCAAGATCGGGACATCTACAATGAGCAGTTCTTC,CASSQDRDIYNEQFF
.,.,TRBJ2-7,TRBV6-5,TGTGCCAGCAGTACCAGGGCTGGATCCTACGAGCAGTACTTC,CASSTRAGSYEQYF
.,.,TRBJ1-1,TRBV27,TGTGCCAGCAGTTTCCTGGCGGGAGTGGGAGCTTTCTTT,CASSFLAGVGAFF
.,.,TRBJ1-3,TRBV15,TGTGCCACCAGCAGAGCAGGGACTGGAAACACCATATATTTT,CATSRAGTGNTIYF
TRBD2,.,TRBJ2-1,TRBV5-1,TGCGCCAGCAGCTTGGACAGCGGACTAGCGGGATACAATGAGCAGTTCTTC,CASSLDSGLAGYNEQFF
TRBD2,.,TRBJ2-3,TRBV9,TGTGCCAGCAGCGAGTCGACTAGCAACACAGATACGCAGTATTTT,CASSESTSNTDTQYF
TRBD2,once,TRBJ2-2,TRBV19,TGTGCCAGTAGGGGGGTAGCGGGACAAACCGGGGAGCTGTTTTTT,CASRGVAGQTGELFF
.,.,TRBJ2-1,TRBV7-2,TGTGCCAGCAGCTACTCAAGCTCCTACAATGAGCAGTTCTTC,CASSYSSSYNEQFF
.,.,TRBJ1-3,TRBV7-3,TGTGCCAGCAGCTTAATGGCGGCCTCTGGAAACACCATATATTTT,CASSLMAASGNTIYF
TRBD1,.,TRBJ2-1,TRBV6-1,TGTGCCAGCAGTGGTCCGACAGGGTCGGTTGGCCGCGTGTTCGGCAATGAGCAGTTCTTC,CASSGPTGSVGRVFGNEQFF
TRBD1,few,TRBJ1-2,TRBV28,TGTGCCATCTCTCCCCCGGGGACAGGGGGCATCGCGGCTGGCTACACCTTC,CAISPPGTGGIAAGYTF
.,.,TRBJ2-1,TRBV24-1,TGTGCCACCAGCGGACAACAGGCCAGCTCCTACAATGAGCAGTTCTTC,CATSGQQASSYNEQFF
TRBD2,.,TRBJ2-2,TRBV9,TGTGCCAGCAGCGACCGCGGGGGACTGGCCACCGGGGAGCTGTTTTTT,CASSDRGGLATGELFF
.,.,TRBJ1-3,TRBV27,TGTGCCAGCAGTTTAGACAGGAGGTCTGGAAACACCATATATTTT,CASSLDRRSGNTIYF
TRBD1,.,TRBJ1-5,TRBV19,TGTGCCAGTAGTGGGACAGGGGAATTGTGGAATCAGCCCCAGCATTTT,CASSGTGELWNQPQHF
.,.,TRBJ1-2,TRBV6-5,TGTGCCAGCAGCGACGACAGGAACTATGGCTACACCTTC,CASSDDRNYGYTF
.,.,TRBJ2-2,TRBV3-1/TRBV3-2,TGTGCCAGCAGCCCGAGGGGGGGCGGGAACACCGGGGAGCTGTTTTTT,CASSPRGGGNTGELFF
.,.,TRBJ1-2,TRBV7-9,TGTGCCAGCAGCTCACAGGGTTACGGCTACACCTTC,CASSSQGYGYTF
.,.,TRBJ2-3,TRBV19,TGTGCCAGTAGTCTAGCGATAGCCACAGATACGCAGTATTTT,CASSLAIATDTQYF
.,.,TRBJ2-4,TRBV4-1,TGCGCCAGCTCGTTGGAAGCGGGAAACATTCAGTACTTC,CASSLEAGNIQYF
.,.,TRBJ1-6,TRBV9,TGTGCCAGCAGCCGAGATTACGGTTCACCCCTCCACTTT,CASSRDYGSPLHF
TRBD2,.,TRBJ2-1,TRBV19,TGTGCCAGTAGTATAGTTAGCGGGGGAAGCAATGAGCAGTTCTTC,CASSIVSGGSNEQFF
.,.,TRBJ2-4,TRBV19,TGTGCCAGTAGTACCGCCGGATTGGCGGGGCTAGCCAAAAACATTCAGTACTTC,CASSTAGLAGLAKNIQYF
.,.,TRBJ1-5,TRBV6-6,TGTGCCAGCAGTTACCGCGACAGTAGCAATCAGCCCCAGCATTTT,CASSYRDSSNQPQHF
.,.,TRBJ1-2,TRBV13,TGTGCCAGCACCGGGGGGGGGTATGGCTACACCTTC,CASTGGGYGYTF